This T cell receptor (beta chain) comes out of a study of shared clonotypes between healthy human individuals. Data came from immunoSEQ multiplex PCR; TCRdb stores just in-frame clones and leaves some out. Of about 180,000 clones listed, about 93% were seen once; the top ten hold roughly 0.07%. Trimming cost V 8 bases and J 5 bases, with 13 bases left between them. CDR3 length: 12 residues. Germline loops: CDR1 MDHEN, CDR2 SYDVKM. This receptor was taken from a woman aged 25 to 39 in good health. This chain links TRBV28 with TRBJ2-7; D is perhaps TRBD1 (6 bases). The material sequenced was naive CD4+ T cells sorted from blood. The subset denotes: CD45RA+ positively selected. The DNA for the CDR3 is TGTGCCAGCTGGGCAGGGGTCCACGAGCAGTACTTC. Its translation: CASWAGVHEQYF.